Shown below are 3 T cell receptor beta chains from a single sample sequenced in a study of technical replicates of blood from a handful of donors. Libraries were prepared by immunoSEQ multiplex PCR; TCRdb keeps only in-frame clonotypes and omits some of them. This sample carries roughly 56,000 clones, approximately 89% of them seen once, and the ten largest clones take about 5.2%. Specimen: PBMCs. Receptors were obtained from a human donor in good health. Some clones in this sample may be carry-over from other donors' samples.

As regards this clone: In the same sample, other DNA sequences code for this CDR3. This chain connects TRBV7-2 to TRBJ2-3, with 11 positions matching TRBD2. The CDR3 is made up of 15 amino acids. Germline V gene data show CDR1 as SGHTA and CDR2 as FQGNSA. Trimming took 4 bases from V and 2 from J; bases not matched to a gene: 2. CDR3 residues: CASSSSGGLTDTQYF. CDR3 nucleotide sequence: TGTGCCAGCAGCTCTAGCGGGGGGCTCACAGATACGCAGTATTTT.

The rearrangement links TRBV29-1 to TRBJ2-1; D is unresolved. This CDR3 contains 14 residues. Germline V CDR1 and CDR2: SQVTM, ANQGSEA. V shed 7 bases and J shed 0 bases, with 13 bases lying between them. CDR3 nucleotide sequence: TGCAGCGGGTTCCGACAAGCCTCCTACAATGAGCAGTTCTTC. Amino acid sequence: CSGFRQASYNEQFF.

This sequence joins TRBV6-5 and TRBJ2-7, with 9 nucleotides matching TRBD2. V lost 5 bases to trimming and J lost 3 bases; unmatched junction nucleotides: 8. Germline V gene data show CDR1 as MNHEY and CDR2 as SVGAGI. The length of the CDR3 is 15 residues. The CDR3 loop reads CASSLTSGLRYEQYF. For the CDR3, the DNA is TGTGCCAGCAGTCTGACTAGCGGTTTACGCTACGAGCAGTACTTC.